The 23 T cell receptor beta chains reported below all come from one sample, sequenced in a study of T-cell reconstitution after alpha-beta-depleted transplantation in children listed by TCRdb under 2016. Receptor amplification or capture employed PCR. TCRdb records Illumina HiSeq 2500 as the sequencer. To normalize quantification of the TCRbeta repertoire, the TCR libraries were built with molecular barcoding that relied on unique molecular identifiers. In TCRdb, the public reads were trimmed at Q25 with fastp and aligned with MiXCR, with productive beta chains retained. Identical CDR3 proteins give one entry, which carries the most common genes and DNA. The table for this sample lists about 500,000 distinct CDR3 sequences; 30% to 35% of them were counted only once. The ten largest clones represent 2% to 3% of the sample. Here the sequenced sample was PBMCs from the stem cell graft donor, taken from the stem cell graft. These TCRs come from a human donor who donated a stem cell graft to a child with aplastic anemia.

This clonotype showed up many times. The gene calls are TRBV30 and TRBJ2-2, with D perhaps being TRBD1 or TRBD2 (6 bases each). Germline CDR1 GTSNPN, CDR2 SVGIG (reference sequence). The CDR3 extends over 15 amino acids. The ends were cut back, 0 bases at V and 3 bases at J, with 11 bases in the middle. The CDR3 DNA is TGTGCCTGGAGTGTAGGGGGGCTGGACACCGGGGAGCTGTTTTTT. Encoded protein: CAWSVGGLDTGELFF.

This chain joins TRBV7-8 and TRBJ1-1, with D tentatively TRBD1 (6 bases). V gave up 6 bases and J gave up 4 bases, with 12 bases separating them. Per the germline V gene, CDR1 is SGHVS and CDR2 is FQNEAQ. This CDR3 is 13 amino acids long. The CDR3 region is CASSIGRGTEAFF. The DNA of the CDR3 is TGTGCCAGCAGTATAGGCAGGGGCACTGAAGCTTTCTTT.

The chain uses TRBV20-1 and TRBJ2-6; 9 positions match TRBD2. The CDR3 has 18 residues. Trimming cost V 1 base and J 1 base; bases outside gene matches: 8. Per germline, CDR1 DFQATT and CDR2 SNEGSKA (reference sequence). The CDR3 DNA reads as TGCAGTGCTAGAGTCCCGGGACTAGCTTATTCTGGGGCCAACGTCCTGACTTTC. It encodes CSARVPGLAYSGANVLTF.

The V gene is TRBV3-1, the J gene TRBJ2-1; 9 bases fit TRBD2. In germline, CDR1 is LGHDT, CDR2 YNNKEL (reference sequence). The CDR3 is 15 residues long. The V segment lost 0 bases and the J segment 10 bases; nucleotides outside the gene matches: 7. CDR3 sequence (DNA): TGTGCCAGCAGCCAAGAGGGGGGCGGGAGGGGAGAGCAGTTCTTC. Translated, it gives CASSQEGGGRGEQFF.

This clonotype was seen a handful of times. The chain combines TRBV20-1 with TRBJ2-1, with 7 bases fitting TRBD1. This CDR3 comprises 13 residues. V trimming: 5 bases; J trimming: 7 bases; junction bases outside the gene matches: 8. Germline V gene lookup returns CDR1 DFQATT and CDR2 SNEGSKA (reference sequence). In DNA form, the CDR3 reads TGCAGTGCTCCCCGGACAGGTTGGAATGAGCAGTTCTTC. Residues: CSAPRTGWNEQFF.

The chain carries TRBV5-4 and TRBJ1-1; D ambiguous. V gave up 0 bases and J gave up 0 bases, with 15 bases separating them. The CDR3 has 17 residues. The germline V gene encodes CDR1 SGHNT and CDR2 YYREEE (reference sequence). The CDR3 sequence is CASSLEGRLGMNTEAFF. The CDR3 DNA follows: TGTGCCAGCAGCTTGGAAGGTCGACTAGGGATGAACACTGAAGCTTTCTTT.

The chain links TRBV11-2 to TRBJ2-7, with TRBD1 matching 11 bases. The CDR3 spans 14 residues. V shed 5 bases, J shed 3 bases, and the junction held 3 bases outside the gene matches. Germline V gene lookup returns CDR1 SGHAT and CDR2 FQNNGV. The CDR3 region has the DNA TGTGCCAGCAGCAAGGGGACAGGGGGCTACGAGCAGTACGTC. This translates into CASSKGTGGYEQYV.

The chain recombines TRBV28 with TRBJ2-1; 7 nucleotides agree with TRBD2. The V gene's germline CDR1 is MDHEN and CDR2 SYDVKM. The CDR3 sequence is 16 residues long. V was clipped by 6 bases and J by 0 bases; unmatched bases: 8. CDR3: CASRLERGSSYNEQFF. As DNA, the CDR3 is TGTGCCAGCAGATTAGAGCGGGGAAGCTCCTACAATGAGCAGTTCTTC.

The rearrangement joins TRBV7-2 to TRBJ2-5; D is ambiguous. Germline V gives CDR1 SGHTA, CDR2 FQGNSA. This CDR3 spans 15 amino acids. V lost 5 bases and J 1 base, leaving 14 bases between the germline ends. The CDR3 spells CASSAFTVAQETQYF. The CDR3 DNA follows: TGTGCCAGCAGCGCCTTCACAGTAGCCCAAGAGACCCAGTACTTC.

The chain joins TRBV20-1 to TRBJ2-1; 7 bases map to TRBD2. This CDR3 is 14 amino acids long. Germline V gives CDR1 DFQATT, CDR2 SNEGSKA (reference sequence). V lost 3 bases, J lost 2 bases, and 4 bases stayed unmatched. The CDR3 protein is CSARLAGAYNEQFF. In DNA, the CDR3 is TGCAGTGCTAGGCTGGCGGGAGCCTACAATGAGCAGTTCTTC.

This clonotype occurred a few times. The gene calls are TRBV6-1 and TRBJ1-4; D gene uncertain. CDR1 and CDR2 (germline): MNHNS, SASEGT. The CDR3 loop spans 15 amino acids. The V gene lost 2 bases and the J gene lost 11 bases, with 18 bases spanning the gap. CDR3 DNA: TGTGCCAGCAGTGAAAGCGGTACTGGCAATCGGAAACTGTTTTTT. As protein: CASSESGTGNRKLFF.

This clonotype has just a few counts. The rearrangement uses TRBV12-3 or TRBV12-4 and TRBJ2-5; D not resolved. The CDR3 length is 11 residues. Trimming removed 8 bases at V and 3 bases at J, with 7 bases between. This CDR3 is CASGQKETQYF. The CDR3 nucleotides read TGTGCCAGCGGGCAGAAAGAGACCCAGTACTTC.

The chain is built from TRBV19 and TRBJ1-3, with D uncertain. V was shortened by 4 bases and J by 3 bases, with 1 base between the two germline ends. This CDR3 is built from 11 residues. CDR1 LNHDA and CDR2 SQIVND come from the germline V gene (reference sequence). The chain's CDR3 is CASSNGNTIYF. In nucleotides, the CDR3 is TGTGCCAGTAGTAATGGAAACACCATATATTTT.

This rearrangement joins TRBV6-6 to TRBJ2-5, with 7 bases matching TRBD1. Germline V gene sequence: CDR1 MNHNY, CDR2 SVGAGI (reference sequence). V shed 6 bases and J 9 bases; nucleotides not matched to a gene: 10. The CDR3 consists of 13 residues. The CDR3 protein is CASSRTGALAQYF. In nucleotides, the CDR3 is TGTGCCAGCAGCCGAACAGGGGCCTTGGCCCAGTACTTC.

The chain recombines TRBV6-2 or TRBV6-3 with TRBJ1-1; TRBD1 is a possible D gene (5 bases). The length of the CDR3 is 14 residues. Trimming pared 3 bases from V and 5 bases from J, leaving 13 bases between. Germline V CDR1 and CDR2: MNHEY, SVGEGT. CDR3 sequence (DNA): TGTGCCAGCAGTTATGTACAGGAACGGACTGAAGCTTTCTTT. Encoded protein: CASSYVQERTEAFF.

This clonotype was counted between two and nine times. The CDR3 DNA reads TGCAGTGCTAGAAGTAGCGGGAGGGCCTTATCCAAAAACATTCAGTACTTC. Encoded protein: CSARSSGRALSKNIQYF. This chain links TRBV20-1 with TRBJ2-4, with 11 bases matching TRBD2. With 2 bases clipped from V and 2 bases from J, the junction kept 8 bases outside the gene matches. This CDR3 region has 17 residues. Germline CDR1 and CDR2: DFQATT and SNEGSKA (reference sequence).

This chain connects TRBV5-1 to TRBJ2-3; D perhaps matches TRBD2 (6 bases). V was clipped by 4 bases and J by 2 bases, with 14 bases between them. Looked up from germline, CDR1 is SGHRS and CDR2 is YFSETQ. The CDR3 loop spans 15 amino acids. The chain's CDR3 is CASSQAGLHTDTQYF. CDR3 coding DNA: TGCGCCAGCAGCCAAGCCGGACTACACACAGATACGCAGTATTTT.

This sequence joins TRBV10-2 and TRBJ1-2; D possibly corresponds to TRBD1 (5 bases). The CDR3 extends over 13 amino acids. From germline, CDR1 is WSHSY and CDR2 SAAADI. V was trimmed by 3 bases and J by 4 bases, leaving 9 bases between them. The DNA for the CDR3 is TGCGCCAGCAGTGAACACAGGCCCTATGGCTACACCTTC. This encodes CASSEHRPYGYTF.

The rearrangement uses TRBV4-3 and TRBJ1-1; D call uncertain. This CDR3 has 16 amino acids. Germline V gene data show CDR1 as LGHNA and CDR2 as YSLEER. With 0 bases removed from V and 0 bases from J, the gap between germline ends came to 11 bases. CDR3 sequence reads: CASSQDLASLNTEAFF. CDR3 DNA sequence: TGCGCCAGCAGCCAAGATCTCGCCAGCTTGAACACTGAAGCTTTCTTT.

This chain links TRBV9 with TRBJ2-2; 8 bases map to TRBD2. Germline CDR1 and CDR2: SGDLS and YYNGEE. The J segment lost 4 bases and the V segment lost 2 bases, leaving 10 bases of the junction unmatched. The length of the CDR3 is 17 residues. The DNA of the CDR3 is TGTGCCAGCAGCGTCTCGTTAGCGGGATCGGGCACCGGGGAGCTGTTTTTT. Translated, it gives CASSVSLAGSGTGELFF.

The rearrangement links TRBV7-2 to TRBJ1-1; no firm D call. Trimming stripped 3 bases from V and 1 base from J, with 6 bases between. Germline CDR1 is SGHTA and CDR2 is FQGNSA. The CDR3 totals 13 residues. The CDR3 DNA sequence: TGTGCCAGCAGCTTCCACACGAACACTGAAGCTTTCTTT. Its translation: CASSFHTNTEAFF.

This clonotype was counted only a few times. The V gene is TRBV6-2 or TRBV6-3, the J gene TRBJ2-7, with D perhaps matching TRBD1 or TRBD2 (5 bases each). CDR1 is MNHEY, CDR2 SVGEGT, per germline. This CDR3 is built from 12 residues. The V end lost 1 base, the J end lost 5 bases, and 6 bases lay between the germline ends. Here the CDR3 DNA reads TGTGCCAGCAGTTACTTGGGGGACGAGCAGTACTTC. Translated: CASSYLGDEQYF.

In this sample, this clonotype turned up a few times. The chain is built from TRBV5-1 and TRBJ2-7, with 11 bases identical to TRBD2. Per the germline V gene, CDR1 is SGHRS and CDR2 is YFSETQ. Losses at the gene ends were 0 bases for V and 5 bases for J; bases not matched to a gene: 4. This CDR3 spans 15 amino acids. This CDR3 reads CASSLETSGIHEQYV. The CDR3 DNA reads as TGCGCCAGCAGCTTGGAGACTAGCGGGATCCACGAGCAGTACGTC.